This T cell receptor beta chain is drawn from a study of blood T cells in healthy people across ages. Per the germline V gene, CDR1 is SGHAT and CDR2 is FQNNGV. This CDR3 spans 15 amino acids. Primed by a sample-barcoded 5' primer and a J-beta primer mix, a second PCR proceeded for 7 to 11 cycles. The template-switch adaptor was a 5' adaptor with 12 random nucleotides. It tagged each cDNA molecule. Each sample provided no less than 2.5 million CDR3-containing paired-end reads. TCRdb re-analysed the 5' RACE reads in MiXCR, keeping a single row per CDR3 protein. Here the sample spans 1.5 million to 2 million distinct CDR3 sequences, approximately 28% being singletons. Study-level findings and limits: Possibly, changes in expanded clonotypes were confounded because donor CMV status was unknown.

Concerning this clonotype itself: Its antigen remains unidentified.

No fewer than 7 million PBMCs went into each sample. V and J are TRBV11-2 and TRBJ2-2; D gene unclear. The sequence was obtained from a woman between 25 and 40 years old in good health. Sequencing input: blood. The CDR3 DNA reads TGTGCTACTGCTGCGGCCTCGATAAACACCGGGGAGCTGTTTTTT. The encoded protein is CATAAASINTGELFF.